The source of this T cell receptor beta chain is a study of regulatory T cells in long-lasting Graves disease (dated by TCRdb to about 2021). Notes on the research overall: Patients with newly diagnosed Graves' disease had been on antithyroid drugs for under 3 months. This study used TCR sequencing and RNA sequencing of peripheral blood to compare persistent Graves' disease patients against newly diagnosed Graves' disease patients. The study was registered as a clinical trial and conducted in China. TCR sequencing covered about 13 persistent and 20 or so newly diagnosed Graves' disease patients, about 35 samples in total. What the study reported, not specific to this receptor: A larger number of public clonotypes was shared among persistent patients (more than 2,500) than among newly diagnosed patients (about 990). Peripheral blood alone was examined, since thyroid tissue, which constituted the primary lesion, could not be accessed. Compared with newly diagnosed patients, patients with persistent Graves' disease had lower TCR Shannon entropy and fewer highly expanded clones, which suggests clonal expansion. Sequencing and analysis were limited to the TCR beta chain. Preferential use of TRBV28, TRBJ1-2 and TRBJ2-5 was observed in persistent disease, whereas TRBV20-1 and TRBJ2-1 were favored in newly diagnosed disease. The authors acknowledged the small sample size as a limitation that may reduce accuracy.

The junction shows trimming of 6 bases on V and 0 bases on J, plus 20 bases between the germline ends. The CDR3 runs 17 amino acids, cysteine and phenylalanine included. Of the read, only the CDR3 DNA is kept; its 51 bases are in frame from base 1. The germline V gene encodes CDR1 MRHNA and CDR2 SNTAGT. The sample's time point, from its label and the paper: newly diagnosed GD, antithyroid drugs for less than 3 months. RNA was extracted from PBMCs in TRIzol for both TCR sequencing and RNA sequencing. Graves' disease was diagnosed according to American Thyroid Association guidelines. Patients were recruited from an endocrinology department in Xi'an, China. Each patient gave 7 to 9.5 milliliters of peripheral blood, collected in an EDTA anticoagulant tube. Ficoll Paque Plus density gradient separation was used to isolate PBMCs, and no further T cell sorting was performed. An Agilent 2100 Bioanalyzer and agarose gel were used to assess RNA quality, and a NanoDrop 2000 was used to measure RNA concentration.

Library method: multiplex PCR. The data were produced on an Illumina HiSeq 4000. CDR3 regions were amplified by Arm-PCR with iRepertoire HTBI primers to construct TCR beta libraries. Before sequencing, the PCR products went through gel purification. As for the authors' bioinformatics: Across samples, 60 to 80 TRBV and 14 TRBJ segments were identified and used for gene usage analysis of CDR3 amino acid clonotypes. COPE and FqMerger were used to merge the filtered high-quality paired reads into contigs. BLAST was used to align contigs to IMGT TRBV, TRBD and TRBJ reference genes, and CDR3 was defined according to IMGT. Any clonotype with a frequency above 0.1% was counted as a highly expanded clone. Shannon entropy served as the measure of repertoire diversity, while the Gini coefficient captured V-J evenness. A clonotype found in more than one individual was treated as public. TCRdb took the public reads, trimmed them with fastp at Q25, ran MiXCR for clone calling and kept in-frame beta chains. One record per CDR3 amino acid sequence lists the most common genes and DNA. The V and J calls were determined by TCRdb, not by the authors. The sample has some 600,000 distinct CDR3 sequences on record, around 15% of them singletons. Of the sample, about 12% is held by the ten largest clones.

In regard to this clonotype: Its antigen specificity is not known. It has no much larger one-base neighbor in the sample; base qualities were not kept.

These records were also assigned to another study, of T cells in Graves' hyperthyroidism and ophthalmopathy. The second study reports: Stable Graves' hyperthyroidism was defined as no progression to ophthalmopathy during 18 months of follow-up. The hyperthyroidism patients were between 18 and 65 years old and newly diagnosed, with a disease duration of less than 2 months. Any patient with an uncontrolled infection, another autoimmune disease, pregnancy or lactation was excluded. Diagnoses relied on clinical symptoms, serum thyroxine and TRAb, thyroid ultrasound and orbital computed tomography. The first round of RT-PCR for the TCR CDR3 was performed with the HTBI primer set and the Qiagen OneStep RT-PCR kit. Most expanded thyroid clonotypes (frequency above 0.001) were also found in blood, which suggests that blood repertoires may mirror thyroid immune responses. A 13 V-J signature model separated ophthalmopathy from stable hyperthyroidism, with approximately 87% sensitivity and just under 84% specificity in cross-validation and 80%/75% in testing. In validation, the model predicted progression to ophthalmopathy with around 71% sensitivity and about 72% specificity, a median of about 6 months before onset. To identify distinguishing TCR V-J signatures, a discovery cohort of around 100 patients was used, comprising 40 to 45 with Graves' ophthalmopathy and some 57 with stable Graves' hyperthyroidism. Whether ophthalmopathy could be predicted prospectively was tested in an independent validation cohort made up of about 20 hyperthyroidism patients plus 17 patients who later progressed to ophthalmopathy. For training and testing, the 100 or so patients in the discovery cohort were randomly divided in a 7:3 ratio. Thyroid tissue and blood T-cell repertoires from several Graves' hyperthyroidism patients were also compared in the study. After sampling, hyperthyroidism patients received methimazole starting at 30 mg daily, and ophthalmopathy patients received high-dose intravenous methylprednisolone. Libraries were constructed in a second round of multiplex PCR, after which size selection and purification were performed. Sequencing of the libraries was done on an Illumina HiSeq2000 using paired-end 100 bp reads. SOAPnuke was used to process the raw data, with reads discarded if the reads contained adapters or uncalled bases, had a mean Phred below 15, or lacked an exact constant-primer or identifier match. COPE v1.2.5 was used to merge high-quality paired reads, and clonotypes were defined as unique nucleotide sequences. MiTCR v1.1 was used to align the clonotypes against IMGT TRBV, TRBD and TRBJ reference segments. Only V-J combinations with frequency above 0.0001, covering roughly 99% of repertoires, were analysed. A TCS score was defined as the ratio of F50 (clonal expansion) to E x V (chaos), with BLOSUM62-based TCRdist applied between CDR3 peptides within each V-J. Welch's t-statistics and random forest reduced roughly 500 V-J features to 10 to 15, which were used in a naive Bayes classifier (R e1071). No statistical method was used to fix the sample size in advance, and group allocation was not hidden from the investigators. The paper describes TCR Vbeta CDR3 sequencing of about 140 peripheral blood samples, made up of 40 to 45 ophthalmopathy patients, 70 to 75 hyperthyroidism patients and roughly 17 progressor patients.

The sequence joins TRBV6-4 to TRBJ1-1; D gene: possibly TRBD1, on 6 matching bases. This specimen consisted of peripheral blood mononuclear cells (PBMCs), obtained at new diagnosis, from a patient treated with antithyroid drugs. The TCR sequence derives from a man aged 18 to 30 with Graves disease. Donor details come from another sample of the same person, matched by shared clones. The CDR3 corresponds to CASRPTRGGGLNTEAFF. The DNA sequence is given as TGTGCCAGCAGGCCTACCAGGGGAGGGGGGCTGAACACTGAAGCTTTCTTT.